The next 32 T cell receptor beta chains were all read from a single sample in a study of blood T cells in healthy people across ages. It was with a sample-barcoded 5' primer and a J-beta primer mix that a second PCR of roughly 7 to 12 cycles was run. Via MiXCR, TCRdb re-called the 5' RACE reads, giving one row per CDR3 protein. The table shows 850,000 or so distinct CDR3 sequences, with around 28% occurring only once. The sample consisted of blood. Receptors originate from a woman of 80 years or more in good health.

This clonotype was seen only a few times. This could be a read error, since a much larger clone is one nucleotide away. The gene calls are TRBV5-6 and TRBJ2-1; tentative D call: TRBD2 (5 bases). The CDR3 length is 16 residues. CDR1 and CDR2 from the germline V gene are SGHDT and YYEEEE. This CDR3 reads CASSLVRASSCNEQFF. In DNA, the CDR3 is TGTGCCAGCAGCTTGGTTCGGGCTAGCTCCTGCAATGAGCAGTTCTTC.

This clonotype was observed a handful of times. This chain's CDR3 is CASSRTSGVSDTQYF. In DNA, the CDR3 is TGTGCCAGCAGTCGGACTAGCGGGGTGTCAGATACGCAGTATTTT. This sequence joins TRBV2 and TRBJ2-3; 12 bases are shared with TRBD2. This CDR3 spans 15 amino acids. Germline V gives CDR1 SNHLY, CDR2 FYNNEI. V was pared by 5 bases and J by 4 bases, with 4 bases of the junction left unmatched.

Notes on this clonotype: A much larger clone is a single base away; this may be a read error. The chain links TRBV3-1 to TRBJ2-7; D is ambiguous. CDR3 length equals 15 residues. Trimming pared 2 bases from V and 3 bases from J, leaving 14 bases between. Germline assignment: CDR1 LGHDT and CDR2 YNNKEL (reference sequence). CDR3 nucleotides: TGTGCCAGCAGCCAAACAAGGTATTGGAACTACGAGCAGTACTTC. Translated: CASSQTRYWNYEQYF.

The chain employs TRBV12-3 or TRBV12-4 and TRBJ2-7; the match to TRBD2 covers 8 bases. Trimming took 5 bases from V and 7 from J; bases not matched to a gene: 16. The CDR3 is 16 amino acids. The CDR3 spells CASSDSGAFTLNEQYF. The CDR3 DNA follows: TGTGCCAGCAGTGATAGCGGGGCCTTTACTCTCAATGAGCAGTACTTC.

This clonotype was detected ten times or more. The chain combines TRBV25-1 with TRBJ2-1; 9 positions match TRBD2. With 7 bases clipped from V and 4 bases from J, the junction kept 5 bases outside the gene matches. Germline assignment: CDR1 MGHDK and CDR2 SYGVNS. The CDR3 is 14 amino acids. The DNA for the CDR3 is TGTGCCAGCAAAACTAGCGGGCCTTACAATGAGCAGTTCTTC. Protein: CASKTSGPYNEQFF.

This clonotype was observed many times. V usage is TRBV6-2 or TRBV6-3 and J usage is TRBJ1-1; D uncertain. CDR3 length equals 14 residues. Germline-derived CDR1 and CDR2 are MNHEY and SVGEGT. The V and J ends lost 0 bases and 1 base respectively, with 6 bases between them. CDR3 protein: CASSYSKRNTEAFF. Written as DNA, the CDR3 is TGTGCCAGCAGTTACTCGAAACGGAACACTGAAGCTTTCTTT.

The chain uses TRBV19 and TRBJ2-3; TRBD1 aligns across 9 bases. In germline, CDR1 is LNHDA, CDR2 SQIVND (reference sequence). The CDR3 has 15 residues. The trim removed 3 bases at V and 3 bases at J, leaving 4 bases unmatched. The CDR3, as DNA: TGTGCCAGTAGTATGGCCGGGACAGGGACAGATACGCAGTATTTT. It yields the protein CASSMAGTGTDTQYF.

This clonotype was detected once. This may come from a read error, since a much larger clone is one base off. The chain couples TRBV7-9 to TRBJ1-2; 8 bases map to TRBD1. Germline CDR1 SEHNR, CDR2 FQNEAQ (reference sequence). The CDR3 has 15 amino acids. CDR3: CTSSPSGTGPNGYTF. In nucleotides, the CDR3 is TGTACCAGCAGCCCAAGTGGGACAGGTCCCAACGGCTACACCTTC.

Comments on this clonotype: With a much larger clone just one base away, this may be a read error. This chain connects TRBV11-3 to TRBJ2-1; possible D gene TRBD1, 7 bases. Germline V gene lookup returns CDR1 SGHNT and CDR2 YENEEA. This CDR3 has 15 amino acids. CDR3 protein: CAGRGAGGLFNEQFF. As DNA, the CDR3 is TGTGCCGGCAGGGGAGCAGGGGGGTTATTCAATGAGCAGTTCTTC. Variable domain in full (rest from reference TRBV11-3 and TRBJ2-1): EAGVVQSPRYKIIEKKQPVAFWCNPISGHNTLYWYLQNLGQGPELLIRYENEEAVDDSQLPKDRFSAERLKGVDSTLKIQPAELGDSAVYLCAGRGAGGLFNEQFFGPGTRLTVL.

This clonotype has at least ten counts. The chain couples TRBV2 to TRBJ2-1; D gene ambiguous. The CDR3 extends over 13 amino acids. Germline values: CDR1 SNHLY, CDR2 FYNNEI. Trimming cost V 6 bases and J 7 bases, with 13 bases left between them. The CDR3 reads CASRLGTANEQFF. DNA of the CDR3: TGTGCCAGCAGACTGGGCACCGCAAATGAGCAGTTCTTC.

At least ten counts were recorded for this clonotype. The chain uses TRBV20-1 and TRBJ2-7; possible D gene TRBD1, 5 bases. CDR1 and CDR2 from the germline V gene are DFQATT and SNEGSKA (reference sequence). Deletions cut 0 bases from V and 0 bases from J, with 18 bases between. This CDR3 region has 17 residues. DNA for the CDR3: TGCAGTGCTAGAGATCCCTCGACAAGGGGAACCTCCTACGAGCAGTACTTC. This translates into CSARDPSTRGTSYEQYF.

The table lists this clonotype with a few counts. The chain carries TRBV3-1 and TRBJ2-7, with D possibly TRBD2 on 5 matching bases. CDR3 length: 15 residues. V was cut by 1 base and J by 7 bases, with 17 bases left in between. In germline, CDR1 is LGHDT, CDR2 YNNKEL (reference sequence). CDR3 protein: CASSQGDSGMREQYF. CDR3 nucleotides: TGTGCCAGCAGCCAAGGGGATTCGGGGATGAGGGAGCAGTACTTC.

The chain links TRBV12-3 or TRBV12-4 to TRBJ1-6; D is ambiguous. This CDR3 spans 15 amino acids. Trimming removed 5 bases from V and 6 bases from J, with 14 bases in between. DNA for the CDR3: TGTGCCAGCAGTCCCAGCCGAACCTGTAATTCACCCCTCCACTTT. Translation gives CASSPSRTCNSPLHF.

The chain employs TRBV7-9 and TRBJ2-5; 7 bases align to TRBD1. From germline, CDR1 is SEHNR and CDR2 FQNEAQ (reference sequence). The CDR3 length is 15 residues. Losses at the gene ends were 5 bases for V and 2 bases for J; bases not matched to a gene: 8. CDR3 protein: CASSRPGQPQETQYF. CDR3 sequence (DNA): TGTGCCAGCAGCCGCCCGGGACAGCCTCAAGAGACCCAGTACTTC. Full variable domain (remainder filled in from reference TRBV7-9 and TRBJ2-5): DTGVSQNPRHKITKRGQNVTFRCDPISEHNRLYWYRQTLGQGPEFLTYFQNEAQLEKSRLLSDRFSAERPKGSFSTLEIQRTEQGDSAMYLCASSRPGQPQETQYFGPGTRLLVL.

The V gene is TRBV4-3, the J gene TRBJ2-2, with D possibly being TRBD1 (6 bases). Germline lookup yields CDR1 LGHNA and CDR2 YSLEER. The CDR3 covers 17 residues. The V gene lost 0 bases and the J gene lost 6 bases, with 17 bases spanning the gap. The chain's CDR3 is CASSQDPGNRAAGELFF. The CDR3 DNA is TGCGCCAGCAGCCAAGATCCCGGAAACAGGGCGGCCGGGGAGCTGTTTTTT.

J is TRBJ2-2 and V is TRBV10-3; 8 bases fit TRBD2. CDR3 size: 14 residues. Germline V gives CDR1 ENHRY, CDR2 SYGVKD. The CDR3 spells CAPGGNPNTGELFF. The CDR3 DNA reads as TGTGCGCCGGGGGGGAATCCGAACACCGGGGAGCTGTTTTTT.

The table lists this clonotype with many counts. A junction end diverges from the germline sequence, so it may reflect a read error. This chain's CDR3 is CASGDGTSGPYEQYF. The DNA of the CDR3 is TGCGCCAGCGGTGACGGGACTAGCGGGCCCTACGAGCAGTACTTC. The V and J genes are TRBV10-2 and TRBJ2-7, with TRBD2 matching 12 bases. There are 15 residues in the CDR3. Germline V CDR1 and CDR2: WSHSY, SAAADI.

The chain carries TRBV4-2 and TRBJ1-3; D possibly corresponds to TRBD1 (5 bases). The ends were cut back, 0 bases at V and 0 bases at J, with 12 bases in the middle. CDR1 and CDR2 (germline): LGHNA, YNFKEQ. The CDR3 has 17 amino acids. The CDR3 DNA follows: TGTGCCAGCAGCCAAGATCTTAGGACAAGCTCTGGAAACACCATATATTTT. Translation: CASSQDLRTSSGNTIYF.

This clonotype was picked up one time. The CDR3, as DNA: TGTGCCAGCAGTTGGGCCTCTGGCGGCGAGCAGTACTTC. Its translation is CASSWASGGEQYF. The J gene is TRBJ2-7, the V gene TRBV6-5; D unclear. Trimming cost V 4 bases and J 6 bases, with 13 bases left between them. Germline CDR1 MNHEY, CDR2 SVGAGI. This CDR3 contains 13 residues.

V and J are TRBV7-2 and TRBJ1-1, with 12 bases that match TRBD1. There are 13 residues in the CDR3. The ends lost 5 bases at V and 11 bases at J; junction bases unmatched: 6. CDR1 is SGHTA and CDR2 is FQGNSA in the germline V gene. The CDR3 loop reads CASSTGQGAGAFF. The CDR3 nucleotides read TGTGCCAGCAGCACGGGACAGGGGGCTGGGGCTTTCTTT.

The chain combines TRBV7-6 with TRBJ2-1, with a possible D match to TRBD1 (6 bases). V lost 9 bases to trimming and J lost 5 bases, with 14 bases between them. CDR1 is SGHVS and CDR2 is FNYEAQ in the germline V gene. CDR3 size: 13 residues. The CDR3 region is CARARQVNNEQFF. The CDR3 DNA sequence: TGTGCCAGAGCACGACAGGTGAACAATGAGCAGTTCTTC.

A remark on this clonotype: A much larger clone differs from this one at a single base, so this may be a read error. This rearrangement joins TRBV6-6 to TRBJ2-5; the match to TRBD2 covers 8 bases. CDR3 size: 12 residues. Looked up from germline, CDR1 is MNHNY and CDR2 is SVGAGI (reference sequence). The CDR3: CSSGETQGTQYF. DNA of the CDR3: TGTAGTAGCGGGGAGACCCAAGGGACCCAGTACTTC.

This rearrangement joins TRBV20-1 to TRBJ2-1; 8 bases agree with TRBD2. Germline loops: CDR1 DFQATT, CDR2 SNEGSKA (reference sequence). This CDR3 has 18 amino acids. V lost 3 bases to trimming and J lost 0 bases; unmatched junction nucleotides: 13. CDR3 in DNA: TGCAGTGCTAGCCGCGGTGGCGGGAGGCCGAGCTCCTACAATGAGCAGTTCTTC. This translates into CSASRGGGRPSSYNEQFF.

The chain carries TRBV12-3 or TRBV12-4 and TRBJ2-4; TRBD2 matches 13 bases. With the DNA end fitting TRBJ2-5 better, the J assignment may be wrong. This CDR3 spans 15 amino acids. Here the CDR3 DNA reads TGTGCCAGCAGGACAGGACTAGCGGGAGTCGAGACCCAGTACTTC. Its protein is CASRTGLAGVETQYF.

In this sample, this clonotype turned up many times. V usage is TRBV7-8 and J usage is TRBJ2-7; TRBD1 matches 8 bases. The CDR3 spans 14 residues. CDR1 is SGHVS and CDR2 is FQNEAQ in the germline V gene. The junction had 3 bases not matched to a gene; V was cut back by 5 bases and J by 0 bases. The chain's CDR3 is CASSGQGSSYEQYF. In nucleotides, the CDR3 is TGTGCCAGCAGCGGACAGGGTAGCTCCTACGAGCAGTACTTC.

At least ten counts were recorded for this clonotype. The genes are TRBV20-1 and TRBJ2-7; 7 bases agree with TRBD1. Germline V gene sequence: CDR1 DFQATT, CDR2 SNEGSKA (reference sequence). J lost 1 base, V lost 4 bases, and 7 bases had no gene match. The CDR3 contains 14 residues. The CDR3 bases are TGCAGTGCTAAACAGGACAGGACATCCTACGAGCAGTACTTC. Translated, it gives CSAKQDRTSYEQYF.

Only a few counts were recorded for this clonotype. This rearrangement joins TRBV11-2 to TRBJ2-3, with D unclear. CDR1 and CDR2 from the germline V gene are SGHAT and FQNNGV. The CDR3 totals 16 residues. V dropped 3 bases and J dropped 4 bases, with 17 bases sitting between them. CDR3 sequence (DNA): TGTGCCAGCAGCTTCGAAGGGAACCGTGGGTCAGATACGCAGTATTTT. This codes for CASSFEGNRGSDTQYF.

The chain uses TRBV6-5 and TRBJ2-1, with TRBD2 matching 8 bases. The CDR3 is 15 residues long. The germline gives CDR1 MNHEY, CDR2 SVGAGI. Trimming removed 8 bases from V and 0 bases from J; junction bases left unmatched: 6. The CDR3 loop reads CASLGSGVSYNEQFF. Written as DNA, the CDR3 is TGTGCCAGCTTGGGTAGCGGGGTCTCCTACAATGAGCAGTTCTTC.

The table lists this clonotype with many counts. The chain is built from TRBV27 and TRBJ1-1, with 7 bases aligning to TRBD1. CDR3 length: 14 residues. Germline trimming cut 5 bases from V and 5 bases from J; bases unmatched to any gene: 8. Germline values: CDR1 MNHEY, CDR2 SMNVEV (reference sequence). In nucleotides, the CDR3 is TGTGCCAGCAGTGTACAGGGGAGTCAGACTGAAGCTTTCTTT. Residues: CASSVQGSQTEAFF.

This clonotype appeared many times. The CDR3 loop reads CASSPTAGRGYTF. CDR3 DNA: TGTGCCAGCTCACCAACGGCAGGGAGAGGCTACACCTTC. This chain joins TRBV18 and TRBJ1-2; TRBD1 is a possible D gene (5 bases). The CDR3 sequence is 13 residues long. Per germline, CDR1 KGHSH and CDR2 LQKENI. Trimming stripped 2 bases from V and 8 bases from J, with 12 bases between. Looking up the rest from reference TRBV18 and TRBJ1-2 gives the full variable domain: NAGVMQNPRHLVRRRGQEARLRCSPMKGHSHVYWYRQLPEEGLKFMVYLQKENIIDESGMPKERFSAEFPKEGPSILRIQQVVRGDSAAYFCASSPTAGRGYTFGSGTRLTVV.

The count of this clonotype is one. This clone may be a read error of a much larger clone one base away. The chain combines TRBV28 with TRBJ2-6, with a weak D call TRBD1 (5 bases). Germline CDR1 and CDR2: MDHEN and SYDVKM. The CDR3 sequence is 13 residues long. Written as DNA, the CDR3 is TGTGCCAGCAGTCCGACTGGGGCCAGCGTCCTGACTTTC. Protein: CASSPTGASVLTF.

The rearrangement uses TRBV5-5 and TRBJ1-1; 10 bases agree with TRBD1. V was pared by 0 bases and J by 7 bases, with 6 bases of the junction left unmatched. The CDR3 length is 15 residues. Germline values: CDR1 SGHKS, CDR2 YYEKEE (reference sequence). Written as DNA, the CDR3 is TGTGCCAGCAGCTTGGGACAGGGGGCAGCCAGTGAAGCTTTCTTT. Translation gives CASSLGQGAASEAFF.